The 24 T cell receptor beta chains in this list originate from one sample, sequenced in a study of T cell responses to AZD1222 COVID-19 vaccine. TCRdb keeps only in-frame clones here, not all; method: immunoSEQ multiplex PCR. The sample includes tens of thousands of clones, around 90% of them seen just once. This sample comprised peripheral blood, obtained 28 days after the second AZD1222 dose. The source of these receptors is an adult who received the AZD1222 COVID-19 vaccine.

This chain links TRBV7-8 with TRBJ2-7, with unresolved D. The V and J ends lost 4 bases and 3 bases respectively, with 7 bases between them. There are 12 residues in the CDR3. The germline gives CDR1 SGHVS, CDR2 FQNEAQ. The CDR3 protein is CASSSSNYEQYF. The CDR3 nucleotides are TGTGCCAGCAGCTCGTCAAACTACGAGCAGTACTTC. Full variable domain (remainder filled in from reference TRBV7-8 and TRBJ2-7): GAGVSQSPRYKVAKRGQDVALRCDPISGHVSLFWYQQALGQGPEFLTYFQNEAQLDKSGLPSDRFFAERPEGSVSTLKIQRTQQEDSAVYLCASSSSNYEQYFGPGTRLTVT.

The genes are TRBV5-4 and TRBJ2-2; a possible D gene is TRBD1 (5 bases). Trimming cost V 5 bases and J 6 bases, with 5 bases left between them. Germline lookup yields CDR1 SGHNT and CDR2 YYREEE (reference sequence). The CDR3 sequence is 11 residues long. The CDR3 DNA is TGTGCCAGCAGGGGGCCCGGGGAGCTGTTTTTT. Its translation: CASRGPGELFF.

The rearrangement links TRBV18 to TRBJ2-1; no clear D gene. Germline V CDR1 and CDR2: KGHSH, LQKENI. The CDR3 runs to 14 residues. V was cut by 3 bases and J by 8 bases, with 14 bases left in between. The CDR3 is CASSPSTNHDEQFF. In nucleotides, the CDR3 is TGTGCCAGCTCACCCTCGACGAACCACGATGAGCAGTTCTTC.

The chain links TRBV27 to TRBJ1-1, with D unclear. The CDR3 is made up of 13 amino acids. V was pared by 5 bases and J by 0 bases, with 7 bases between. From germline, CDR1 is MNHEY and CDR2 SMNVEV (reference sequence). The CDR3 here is CASSLNLNTEAFF. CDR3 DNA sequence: TGTGCCAGCAGTCTAAACCTGAACACTGAAGCTTTCTTT.

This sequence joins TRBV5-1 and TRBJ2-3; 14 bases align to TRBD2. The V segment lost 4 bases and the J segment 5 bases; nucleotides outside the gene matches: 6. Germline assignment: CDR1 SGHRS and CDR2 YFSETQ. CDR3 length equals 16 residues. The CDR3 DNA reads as TGCGCCAGCAGCACTCTGACTAGCGGGGGGGTAGATACGCAGTATTTT. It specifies CASSTLTSGGVDTQYF.

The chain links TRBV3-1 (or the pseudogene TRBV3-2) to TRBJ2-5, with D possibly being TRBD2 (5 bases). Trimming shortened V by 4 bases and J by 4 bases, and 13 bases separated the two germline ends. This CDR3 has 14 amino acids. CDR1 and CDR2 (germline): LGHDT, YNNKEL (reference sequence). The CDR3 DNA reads TGTGCCAGCAGCCCCCGAGGGTCCGGAGAGACCCAGTACTTC. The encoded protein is CASSPRGSGETQYF.

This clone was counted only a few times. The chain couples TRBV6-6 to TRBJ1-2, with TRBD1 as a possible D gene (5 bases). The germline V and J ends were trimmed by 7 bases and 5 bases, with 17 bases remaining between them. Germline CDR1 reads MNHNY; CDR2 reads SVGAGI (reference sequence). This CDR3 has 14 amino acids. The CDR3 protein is CASIERGVGYGYTF. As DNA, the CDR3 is TGTGCCAGCATCGAGCGAGGGGTTGGTTATGGCTACACCTTC.

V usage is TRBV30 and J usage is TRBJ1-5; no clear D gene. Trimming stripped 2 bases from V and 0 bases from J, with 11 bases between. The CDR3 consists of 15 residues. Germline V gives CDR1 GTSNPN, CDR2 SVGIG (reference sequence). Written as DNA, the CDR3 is TGTGCCTGGAGTCTTGGGCATTCTAGCAATCAGCCCCAGCATTTT. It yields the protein CAWSLGHSSNQPQHF.

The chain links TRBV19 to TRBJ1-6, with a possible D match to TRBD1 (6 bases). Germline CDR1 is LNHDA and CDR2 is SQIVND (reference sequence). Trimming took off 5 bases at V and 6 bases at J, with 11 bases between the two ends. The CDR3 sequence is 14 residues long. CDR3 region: CASSPGQINSPLHF. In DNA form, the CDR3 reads TGTGCCAGTAGTCCCGGACAGATTAATTCACCCCTCCACTTT.

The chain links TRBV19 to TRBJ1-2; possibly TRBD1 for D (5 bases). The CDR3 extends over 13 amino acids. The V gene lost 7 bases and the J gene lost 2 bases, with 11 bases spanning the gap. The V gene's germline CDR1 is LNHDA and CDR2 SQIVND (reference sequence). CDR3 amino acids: CASTPGQNYGYTF. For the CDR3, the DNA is TGTGCCAGTACCCCGGGGCAAAACTATGGCTACACCTTC.

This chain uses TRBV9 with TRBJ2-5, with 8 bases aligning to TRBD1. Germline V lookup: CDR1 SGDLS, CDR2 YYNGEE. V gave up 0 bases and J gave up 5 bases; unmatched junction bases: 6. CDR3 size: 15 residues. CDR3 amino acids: CASSVGRTGRETQYF. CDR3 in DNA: TGTGCCAGCAGCGTAGGGAGGACAGGGAGGGAGACCCAGTACTTC.

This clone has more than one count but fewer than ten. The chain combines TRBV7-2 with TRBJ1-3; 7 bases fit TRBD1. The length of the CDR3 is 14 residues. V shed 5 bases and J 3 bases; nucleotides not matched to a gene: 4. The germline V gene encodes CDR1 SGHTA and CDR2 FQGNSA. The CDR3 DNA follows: TGTGCCAGCAGCGCTGGGACAGTTGGAAACACCATATATTTT. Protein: CASSAGTVGNTIYF.

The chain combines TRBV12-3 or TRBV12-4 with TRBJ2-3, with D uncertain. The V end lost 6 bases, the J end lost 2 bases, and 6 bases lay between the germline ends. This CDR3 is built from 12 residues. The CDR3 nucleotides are TGTGCCAGCAGGCAGGTCACAGATACGCAGTATTTT. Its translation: CASRQVTDTQYF.

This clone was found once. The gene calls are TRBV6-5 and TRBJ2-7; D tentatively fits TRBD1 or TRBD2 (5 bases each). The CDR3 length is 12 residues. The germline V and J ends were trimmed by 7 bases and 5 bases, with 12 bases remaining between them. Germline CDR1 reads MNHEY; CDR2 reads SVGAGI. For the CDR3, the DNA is TGTGCCAGCAAGGGGCTAGCTCACGAGCAGTACTTC. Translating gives CASKGLAHEQYF.

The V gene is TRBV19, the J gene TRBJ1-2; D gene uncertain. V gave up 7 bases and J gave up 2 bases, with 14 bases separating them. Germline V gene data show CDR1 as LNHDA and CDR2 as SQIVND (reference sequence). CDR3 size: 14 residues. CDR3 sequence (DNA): TGTGCCAGTACCCCGGACGGACGGAACTATGGCTACACCTTC. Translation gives CASTPDGRNYGYTF.

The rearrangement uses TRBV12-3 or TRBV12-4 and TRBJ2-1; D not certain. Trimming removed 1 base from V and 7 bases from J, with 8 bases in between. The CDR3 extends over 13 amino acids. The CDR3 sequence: CASSLVINNEQFF. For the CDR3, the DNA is TGTGCCAGCAGTTTAGTAATTAATAATGAGCAGTTCTTC.

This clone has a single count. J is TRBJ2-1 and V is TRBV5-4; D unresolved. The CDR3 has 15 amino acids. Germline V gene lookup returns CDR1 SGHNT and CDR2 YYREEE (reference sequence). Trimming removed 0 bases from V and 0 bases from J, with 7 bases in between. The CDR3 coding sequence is TGTGCCAGCAGCTTGGATGACTTCTCCTACAATGAGCAGTTCTTC. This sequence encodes CASSLDDFSYNEQFF.

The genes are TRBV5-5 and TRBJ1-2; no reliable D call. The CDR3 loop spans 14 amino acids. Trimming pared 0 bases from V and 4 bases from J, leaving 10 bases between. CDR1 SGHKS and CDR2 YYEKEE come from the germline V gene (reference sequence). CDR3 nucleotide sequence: TGTGCCAGCAGCTTGGGTATAGAGGGCTATGGCTACACCTTC. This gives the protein CASSLGIEGYGYTF.

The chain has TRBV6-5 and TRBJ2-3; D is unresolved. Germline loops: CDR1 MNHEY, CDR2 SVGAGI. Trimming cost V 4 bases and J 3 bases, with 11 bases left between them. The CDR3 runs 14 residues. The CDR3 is CASSFTSGTDTQYF. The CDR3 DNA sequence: TGTGCCAGCAGTTTCACGTCCGGGACAGATACGCAGTATTTT.

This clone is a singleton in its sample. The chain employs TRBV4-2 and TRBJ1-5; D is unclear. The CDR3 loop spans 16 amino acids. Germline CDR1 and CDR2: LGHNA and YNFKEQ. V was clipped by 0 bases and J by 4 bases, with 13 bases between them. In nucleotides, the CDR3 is TGTGCCAGCAGCCAAGATCAGGAACGGCAAAATCAGCCCCAGCATTTT. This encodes CASSQDQERQNQPQHF.

CDR3 coding DNA: TGTGCCACCCACGTATCAGGGGGCAATGAAAAACTGTTTTTT. This gives the protein CATHVSGGNEKLFF. V gene TRBV6-5 combines with J gene TRBJ1-4; 8 positions match TRBD1. J lost 5 bases, V lost 10 bases, and 9 bases had no gene match. Germline CDR1 is MNHEY and CDR2 is SVGAGI. CDR3 length: 14 residues.

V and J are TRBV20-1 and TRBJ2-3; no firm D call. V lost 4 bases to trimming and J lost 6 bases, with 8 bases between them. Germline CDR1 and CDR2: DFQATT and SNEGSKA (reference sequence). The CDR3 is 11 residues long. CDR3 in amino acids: CSAKELDTQYF. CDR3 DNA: TGCAGTGCTAAGGAGTTGGATACGCAGTATTTT.

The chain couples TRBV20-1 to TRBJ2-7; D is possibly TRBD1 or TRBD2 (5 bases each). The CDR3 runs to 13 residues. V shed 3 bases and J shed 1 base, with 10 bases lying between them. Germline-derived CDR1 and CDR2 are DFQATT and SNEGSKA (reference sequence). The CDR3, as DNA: TGCAGTGCTAGTGTGAGGGGTTCCTACGAGCAGTACTTC. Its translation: CSASVRGSYEQYF.

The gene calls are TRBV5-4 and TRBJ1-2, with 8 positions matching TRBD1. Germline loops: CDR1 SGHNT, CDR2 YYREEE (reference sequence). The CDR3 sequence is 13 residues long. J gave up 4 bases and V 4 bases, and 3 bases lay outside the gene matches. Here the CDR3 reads CASSLDRAYGYTF. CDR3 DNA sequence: TGTGCCAGCAGCCTGGACAGGGCCTATGGCTACACCTTC. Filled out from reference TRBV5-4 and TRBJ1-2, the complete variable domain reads ETGVTQSPTHLIKTRGQQVTLRCSSQSGHNTVSWYQQALGQGPQFIFQYYREEENGRGNFPPRFSGLQFPNYSSELNVNALELDDSALYLCASSLDRAYGYTFGSGTRLTVV.